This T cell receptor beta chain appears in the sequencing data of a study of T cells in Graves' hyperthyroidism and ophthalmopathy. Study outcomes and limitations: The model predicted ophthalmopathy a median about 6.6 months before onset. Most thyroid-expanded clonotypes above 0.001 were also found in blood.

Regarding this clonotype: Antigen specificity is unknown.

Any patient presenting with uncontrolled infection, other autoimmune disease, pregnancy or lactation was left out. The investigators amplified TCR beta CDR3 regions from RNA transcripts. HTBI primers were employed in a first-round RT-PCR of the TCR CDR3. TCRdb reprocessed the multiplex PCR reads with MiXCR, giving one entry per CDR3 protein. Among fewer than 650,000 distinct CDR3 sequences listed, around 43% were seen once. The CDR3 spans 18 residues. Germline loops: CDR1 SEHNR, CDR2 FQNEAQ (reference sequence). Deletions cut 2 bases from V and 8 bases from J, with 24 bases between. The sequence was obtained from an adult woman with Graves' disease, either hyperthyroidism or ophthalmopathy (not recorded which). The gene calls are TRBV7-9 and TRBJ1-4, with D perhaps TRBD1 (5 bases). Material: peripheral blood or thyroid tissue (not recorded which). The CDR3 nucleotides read TGTGCCAGCAGCTTAAGCTACCCCGCTGGGGCTATCGGGGAAAAACTGTTTTTT. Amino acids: CASSLSYPAGAIGEKLFF. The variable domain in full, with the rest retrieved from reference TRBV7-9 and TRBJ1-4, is DTGVSQNPRHKITKRGQNVTFRCDPISEHNRLYWYRQTLGQGPEFLTYFQNEAQLEKSRLLSDRFSAERPKGSFSTLEIQRTEQGDSAMYLCASSLSYPAGAIGEKLFFGSGTQLSVL.